Below are 18 T cell receptor beta chains sequenced from a single sample in a study of long-term antiretroviral therapy in people with HIV. The authors ran the immunoSEQ assay, v3.0, at survey level. This table comes from immunoSEQ multiplex PCR, and its TCRdb copy is limited to in-frame clones, with some not included. The sample contains tens of thousands of clones, about 83% of which appear only once. Sequencing was performed on unsorted PBMCs, taken 0.4 years before starting antiretroviral therapy. The source of these receptors is a man in his late teens or twenties with HIV.

The rearrangement links TRBV7-2 to TRBJ1-2, with 7 bases fitting TRBD1. The V segment lost 4 bases and the J segment 7 bases; nucleotides outside the gene matches: 9. The length of the CDR3 is 14 residues. From germline, CDR1 is SGHTA and CDR2 FQGNSA. The CDR3 bases are TGTGCCAGCAGCTGGACGCTGACAGGGCCTGGCTACACCTTC. This encodes CASSWTLTGPGYTF.

This chain connects TRBV6-6 to TRBJ2-5; D may match TRBD1 or TRBD2 (6 bases each). Per the germline V gene, CDR1 is MNHNY and CDR2 is SVGAGI (reference sequence). CDR3 length: 13 residues. V was trimmed by 6 bases and J by 4 bases, leaving 12 bases between them. The chain's CDR3 is CASRRGDIETQYF. CDR3 DNA: TGTGCCAGCAGGAGGGGGGACATAGAGACCCAGTACTTC.

The chain carries TRBV10-3 and TRBJ1-1, with D possibly being TRBD1 (5 bases). The V end lost 6 bases, the J end lost 1 base, and 9 bases lay between the germline ends. The CDR3 is 13 residues long. CDR1 is ENHRY and CDR2 is SYGVKD in the germline V gene. CDR3 amino acids: CAIRPDTNTEAFF. In DNA form, the CDR3 reads TGTGCCATCAGGCCGGACACGAACACTGAAGCTTTCTTT.

V and J are TRBV6-1 and TRBJ2-7; 7 bases line up with TRBD2. The CDR3 is 15 amino acids. V was clipped by 2 bases and J by 0 bases; unmatched bases: 4. Germline CDR1 is MNHNS and CDR2 is SASEGT. The CDR3 region is CASSEKGEGSYEQYF. The CDR3 bases are TGTGCCAGCAGTGAAAAAGGGGAGGGCTCCTACGAGCAGTACTTC.

The rearrangement joins TRBV5-4 to TRBJ2-1, with 9 bases that match TRBD2. The CDR3 extends over 16 amino acids. Germline V gives CDR1 SGHNT, CDR2 YYREEE (reference sequence). J gave up 3 bases and V 5 bases, and 9 bases lay outside the gene matches. CDR3 coding DNA: TGTGCCAGCAGTCTCGGACTAGCGTTACACTACAATGAGCAGTTCTTC. This encodes CASSLGLALHYNEQFF.

This chain connects TRBV6-1 to TRBJ2-5; no definite D call. The V and J ends lost 5 bases and 3 bases respectively, with 10 bases between them. This CDR3 region has 13 residues. CDR1 is MNHNS, CDR2 SASEGT, per germline. The CDR3 DNA reads as TGTGCCAGCAGTCTCGGGCCGGAAGAGACCCAGTACTTC. Its translation: CASSLGPEETQYF.

This clone appeared a few times. This CDR3 is CASSWGRSTGELFF. CDR3 coding DNA: TGTGCCAGCAGCTGGGGACGGAGCACCGGGGAGCTGTTTTTT. The rearrangement links TRBV11-1 to TRBJ2-2; D is perhaps TRBD1 or TRBD2 (5 bases each). Trimming removed 4 bases at V and 4 bases at J, with 10 bases between. The CDR3 consists of 14 residues. In germline, CDR1 is SGHAT, CDR2 FQDESV (reference sequence).

This clone was detected once. The genes are TRBV4-2 and TRBJ1-4; TRBD1 aligns across 9 bases. Per the germline V gene, CDR1 is LGHNA and CDR2 is YNFKEQ. With V trimmed by 0 bases and J by 8 bases, 4 bases remained unmatched. The CDR3 runs 15 residues. CDR3 DNA sequence: TGTGCCAGCAGCCAAGAAACAGGGGGCGCGGAAAAACTGTTTTTT. It encodes CASSQETGGAEKLFF.

The rearrangement links TRBV7-9 to TRBJ2-1; D gene uncertain. The germline V gene has CDR1 SEHNR and CDR2 FQNEAQ (reference sequence). Trimming cost V 4 bases and J 7 bases, with 14 bases left between them. The length of the CDR3 is 14 residues. CDR3 amino acids: CASSSASGGNEQFF. The CDR3 region has the DNA TGTGCCAGCAGCTCAGCGTCCGGTGGAAATGAGCAGTTCTTC. The complete variable domain, with remaining parts taken from reference TRBV7-9 and TRBJ2-1, reads DTGVSQNPRHKITKRGQNVTFRCDPISEHNRLYWYRQTLGQGPEFLTYFQNEAQLEKSRLLSDRFSAERPKGSFSTLEIQRTEQGDSAMYLCASSSASGGNEQFFGPGTRLTVL.

V usage is TRBV2 and J usage is TRBJ2-7, with D tentatively TRBD2 (5 bases). CDR3 length: 15 amino acids. Per the germline V gene, CDR1 is SNHLY and CDR2 is FYNNEI. V dropped 4 bases and J dropped 1 base, with 14 bases sitting between them. CDR3 DNA sequence: TGTGCCAGCAGTGCACAAAGATCGGGGTCCTACGAGCAGTACTTC. Its translation is CASSAQRSGSYEQYF.

The rearrangement joins TRBV7-6 to TRBJ2-3, with TRBD2 matching over 13 bases. Germline V gene data show CDR1 as SGHVS and CDR2 as FNYEAQ. V lost 4 bases, J lost 0 bases, and 1 base stayed unmatched. The CDR3 sequence is 16 residues long. Written as DNA, the CDR3 is TGTGCCAGCAGCTCGGGACTAGCGGGAAGCACAGATACGCAGTATTTT. Its translation: CASSSGLAGSTDTQYF.

The chain uses TRBV5-4 and TRBJ2-2, with D possibly matching TRBD2 (5 bases). Between the trimmed V and J ends, which lost 0 bases and 6 bases, there was a span of 9 bases. Germline-derived CDR1 and CDR2 are SGHNT and YYREEE (reference sequence). CDR3 length equals 14 residues. The CDR3 DNA reads TGTGCCAGCAGCTTGGGAGGGTCGGCCGGGGAGCTGTTTTTT. Amino acids: CASSLGGSAGELFF.

The chain uses TRBV5-4 and TRBJ1-1; TRBD1 matches 7 bases. With V trimmed by 0 bases and J by 4 bases, 6 bases remained unmatched. Per germline, CDR1 SGHNT and CDR2 YYREEE (reference sequence). This CDR3 has 15 residues. The CDR3 sequence: CASSLAGGTGTEAFF. For the CDR3, the DNA is TGTGCCAGCAGCTTGGCAGGGGGGACTGGCACTGAAGCTTTCTTT.

This clone was observed a handful of times. The chain uses TRBV2 and TRBJ1-2; D not certain. Germline V gives CDR1 SNHLY, CDR2 FYNNEI. The CDR3 runs 8 residues. V lost 8 bases and J 8 bases, leaving 3 bases between the germline ends. Here the CDR3 DNA reads TGTGCCAGCCAGGGCTACACCTTC. Protein product: CASQGYTF. The variable domain in full, completed from reference TRBV2 and TRBJ1-2, reads EPEVTQTPSHQVTQMGQEVILRCVPISNHLYFYWYRQILGQKVEFLVSFYNNEISEKSEIFDDQFSVERPDGSNFTLKIRSTKLEDSAMYFCASQGYTFGSGTRLTVV.

This chain links TRBV18 with TRBJ1-1; unclear D gene. V lost 2 bases, J lost 0 bases, and 16 bases lay in between. Germline V gene lookup returns CDR1 KGHSH and CDR2 LQKENI. The CDR3 contains 17 residues. The CDR3: CASSPSGRFLMNTEAFF. The CDR3 DNA sequence: TGTGCCAGCTCACCATCCGGTCGGTTCTTAATGAACACTGAAGCTTTCTTT.

The chain employs TRBV9 and TRBJ2-7, with D perhaps matching TRBD2 (5 bases). The V end was cut by 0 bases, the J end by 4 bases, with 14 bases between. Germline values: CDR1 SGDLS, CDR2 YYNGEE. This CDR3 is built from 15 residues. The CDR3 is CASSVGPAVSYEQYF. CDR3 coding DNA: TGTGCCAGCAGCGTAGGCCCAGCGGTGAGTTACGAGCAGTACTTC. Full variable domain (remainder filled in from reference TRBV9 and TRBJ2-7): DSGVTQTPKHLITATGQRVTLRCSPRSGDLSVYWYQQSLDQGLQFLIQYYNGEERAKGNILERFSAQQFPDLHSELNLSSLELGDSALYFCASSVGPAVSYEQYFGPGTRLTVT.

The chain recombines TRBV7-9 with TRBJ2-3; 12 nucleotides line up with TRBD2. This CDR3 contains 18 residues. Per germline, CDR1 SEHNR and CDR2 FQNEAQ (reference sequence). After removal of 5 bases from V and 0 bases from J, the junction contained 9 bases not matched to a gene. The CDR3: CASSPDGLAGFSTDTQYF. CDR3 DNA sequence: TGTGCCAGCAGCCCCGATGGACTAGCGGGGTTCAGCACAGATACGCAGTATTTT.

This chain links TRBV7-8 with TRBJ1-3; D call uncertain. Germline CDR1 is SGHVS and CDR2 is FQNEAQ. The CDR3 totals 14 residues. The V gene lost 5 bases and the J gene lost 4 bases, with 12 bases spanning the gap. The CDR3 loop is CASSLGSPGNTIYF. The CDR3, as DNA: TGTGCCAGCAGCCTAGGATCGCCGGGAAACACCATATATTTT.